Below, 17 T cell receptor beta chains from the same sample are listed, as sequenced in a study of OX40 agonist ivuxolimab in advanced cancers. Receptor amplification or capture employed the immunoSEQ multiplex PCR assay. TCRdb mirrors the immuneACCESS table, restricted to in-frame sequences. Some clones are absent from its copies; in checked studies, under half trace to an unresolved V gene, and the reason for the others is unknown. The sample yields some 55,000 clones; roughly 73% were counted once. Under 3% of the sample is held by the ten biggest clonotypes. Sequenced here: CD4+ or CD8+ T cells sorted from blood, sampled in a trial of the OX40 agonist ivuxolimab. All receptors come from an adult with an advanced solid tumor such as melanoma, head and neck, liver or kidney cancer.

The rearrangement uses TRBV10-2 and TRBJ2-2; TRBD2 matches 12 bases. V trimming: 8 bases; J trimming: 6 bases; junction bases outside the gene matches: 4. The CDR3 runs 14 residues. CDR1 and CDR2 from the germline V gene are WSHSY and SAAADI. As DNA, the CDR3 is TGCGCCAGCGGTCTAGCGGGAGGGCCCGGGGAGCTGTTTTTT. It codes for CASGLAGGPGELFF.

This chain uses TRBV28 with TRBJ1-6; D remains unclear. Per the germline V gene, CDR1 is MDHEN and CDR2 is SYDVKM. The CDR3 has 13 residues. Trimming shortened V by 11 bases and J by 4 bases, and 12 bases separated the two germline ends. Here the CDR3 reads CAGSVGYNSPLHF. DNA for the CDR3: TGTGCCGGCTCCGTGGGGTATAATTCACCCCTCCACTTT.

This chain connects TRBV2 to TRBJ1-4; weak D call: TRBD1 (5 bases). The length of the CDR3 is 15 residues. Trimming took off 6 bases at V and 0 bases at J, with 11 bases between the two ends. Germline-derived CDR1 and CDR2 are SNHLY and FYNNEI. The CDR3 DNA is TGTGCCAGCAGGCAGGAACAGGCAACTAATGAAAAACTGTTTTTT. Its translation: CASRQEQATNEKLFF.

The gene calls are TRBV19 and TRBJ1-4, with no clear D. The CDR3 sequence is 12 residues long. Germline lookup yields CDR1 LNHDA and CDR2 SQIVND (reference sequence). V was trimmed by 4 bases and J by 10 bases, leaving 10 bases between them. CDR3 protein: CASSTHSGKLFF. The CDR3 DNA follows: TGTGCCAGTAGTACCCACAGTGGAAAACTGTTTTTT.

The genes are TRBV6-5 and TRBJ1-1; no reliable D call. CDR1 and CDR2 (germline): MNHEY, SVGAGI. The CDR3 extends over 12 amino acids. V was trimmed by 5 bases and J by 3 bases, leaving 7 bases between them. The CDR3 DNA is TGTGCCAGCAGTGACCAGGACACTGAAGCTTTCTTT. Protein product: CASSDQDTEAFF.

The chain is built from TRBV27 and TRBJ1-5; 8 nucleotides agree with TRBD1. The CDR3 runs 14 residues. CDR1 and CDR2 (germline): MNHEY, SMNVEV (reference sequence). V gave up 6 bases and J gave up 7 bases; unmatched junction bases: 8. CDR3 amino acids: CASRAGGSGQPQHF. The CDR3 nucleotides read TGTGCCAGCAGGGCAGGGGGCTCGGGGCAGCCCCAGCATTTT.

The rearrangement links TRBV5-1 to TRBJ2-3; TRBD2 agrees at 11 bases. Trimming removed 4 bases from V and 6 bases from J; junction bases left unmatched: 22. The length of the CDR3 is 20 residues. The V gene's germline CDR1 is SGHRS and CDR2 YFSETQ. CDR3 amino acids: CASSRQPSLAGGLSQDTQYF. The DNA of the CDR3 is TGCGCCAGCAGCCGCCAGCCTAGCCTAGCGGGAGGCCTATCCCAGGATACGCAGTATTTT.

The V gene is TRBV19, the J gene TRBJ2-3; D ambiguous. Germline lookup yields CDR1 LNHDA and CDR2 SQIVND (reference sequence). The V end lost 7 bases, the J end lost 1 base, and 12 bases lay between the germline ends. The CDR3 covers 14 residues. The CDR3 loop reads CASTPSWGTDTQYF. CDR3 nucleotide sequence: TGTGCCAGTACCCCGTCATGGGGCACAGATACGCAGTATTTT.

This chain connects TRBV6-6 to TRBJ2-2; unclear D gene. V shed 5 bases and J shed 0 bases, with 10 bases lying between them. The length of the CDR3 is 15 residues. The germline V gene has CDR1 MNHNY and CDR2 SVGAGI (reference sequence). This CDR3 reads CASSAQVSNTGELFF. CDR3 DNA: TGTGCCAGCAGTGCGCAGGTTTCGAACACCGGGGAGCTGTTTTTT.

This clone is a singleton in its sample. V is TRBV6-6 and J is TRBJ2-1; D may correspond to TRBD1 or TRBD2 (5 bases each). Trimming pared 0 bases from V and 4 bases from J, leaving 13 bases between. The CDR3 length is 16 residues. CDR1 and CDR2 from the germline V gene are MNHNY and SVGAGI (reference sequence). CDR3 region: CASSYSRGSQYNEQFF. CDR3 nucleotide sequence: TGTGCCAGCAGTTACTCGAGGGGCTCCCAATACAATGAGCAGTTCTTC.

CDR3 coding DNA: TGTGCTAGTGGCCCAGGGACTTTAGCCGCGGCAGATACGCAGTATTTT. Its translation is CASGPGTLAAADTQYF. This rearrangement joins TRBV12-5 to TRBJ2-3; possible D gene TRBD2, 6 bases. The CDR3 is 16 residues long. From germline, CDR1 is LGHNT and CDR2 FRNRAP. V was shortened by 6 bases and J by 4 bases, with 20 bases between the two germline ends.

The chain links TRBV19 to TRBJ1-2; 11 bases agree with TRBD1. V shed 4 bases, J shed 0 bases, and the junction held 7 bases outside the gene matches. The CDR3 contains 17 residues. From germline, CDR1 is LNHDA and CDR2 SQIVND (reference sequence). CDR3 DNA sequence: TGTGCCAGTAGTACCCCGGGACAGGGGGACCCTAACTATGGCTACACCTTC. Translation gives CASSTPGQGDPNYGYTF.

This clone was seen only once. The J gene is TRBJ2-7, the V gene TRBV28; D remains ambiguous. This CDR3 is built from 11 residues. Trimming took off 8 bases at V and 0 bases at J, with 5 bases between the two ends. Germline V lookup: CDR1 MDHEN, CDR2 SYDVKM. DNA for the CDR3: TGTGCCAGCCAGGCCTCCTACGAGCAGTACTTC. Protein sequence: CASQASYEQYF.

The genes are TRBV2 and TRBJ2-7; TRBD2 matches at 8 bases. J was trimmed by 4 bases and V by 6 bases; bases with no gene match: 11. This CDR3 contains 15 residues. Germline assignment: CDR1 SNHLY and CDR2 FYNNEI. The chain's CDR3 is CASRGSWVAGYEQYF. DNA of the CDR3: TGTGCCAGCAGGGGGAGTTGGGTAGCGGGATACGAGCAGTACTTC.

This chain connects TRBV9 to TRBJ2-4; D remains ambiguous. V was clipped by 2 bases and J by 2 bases, with 5 bases between them. The CDR3 length is 13 residues. The V gene's germline CDR1 is SGDLS and CDR2 YYNGEE. CDR3: CASSVRPKNIQYF. CDR3 nucleotides: TGTGCCAGCAGCGTCAGGCCCAAAAACATTCAGTACTTC.

The genes are TRBV30 and TRBJ1-2; D unresolved. This CDR3 is 13 amino acids long. Trimming cost V 2 bases and J 4 bases, with 11 bases left between them. In germline, CDR1 is GTSNPN, CDR2 SVGIG (reference sequence). The CDR3 loop is CAWSIPAGYGYTF. In nucleotides, the CDR3 is TGTGCCTGGAGTATACCTGCGGGCTATGGCTACACCTTC.

The genes are TRBV9 and TRBJ1-1, with no clear D. V was shortened by 4 bases and J by 5 bases, with 18 bases between the two germline ends. The CDR3 sequence is 15 residues long. Germline CDR1 SGDLS, CDR2 YYNGEE. CDR3 bases: TGTGCCAGCAGCCCGGACTGGGAAGAGGTTACTGAAGCTTTCTTT. This gives the protein CASSPDWEEVTEAFF.